This T cell receptor beta chain was recorded in a study of radiation and T cells in renal cell carcinoma. Points from the study as a whole: Pretreatment tumor biopsies were lacking, so baseline clonotypes are unknown.

This clone was counted once. Its antigen remains unidentified. V lost 1 base and J 4 bases, leaving 16 bases between the germline ends. CDR3 size: 16 residues. Per germline, CDR1 SGHTA and CDR2 FQGNSA. Time point specified: blood 2 weeks post-SBRT. Noted treatment: 15 Gy SBRT to primary tumor, nephrectomy 4 weeks later. Serial blood draws occurred at baseline and 2 and 4 weeks post-SBRT. Profiling relied on immunoSEQ multiplex PCR, and the TCRdb table lists in-frame clones only, not all of them. This table holds roughly 140,000 clones, approximately 90% found once. V and J are TRBV7-2 and TRBJ1-1; possible D gene TRBD1, 5 bases. The sequences come from blood, collected from a patient whose treatment included radiotherapy and nephrectomy. The TCR comes from a woman between 45 and 65 years old with renal cell carcinoma. CDR3 nucleotides: TGTGCCAGCAGCTTAGGAGGAGCGAGGGGTGGCACTGAAGCTTTCTTT. Translating it yields CASSLGGARGGTEAFF.